The clone carrying this T cell receptor (beta chain) showed up just a few times. Antigen specificity is unknown. Per the germline V gene, CDR1 is GTSNPN and CDR2 is SVGIG (reference sequence). The CDR3 totals 17 residues. Trimming removed 0 bases from V and 0 bases from J, with 16 bases in between. The sample originates from a study of beta chain features in type 1 diabetes. The study, taken as a whole, reports: When Type 1 diabetes patients were examined, their TCRB CDR3s proved moderately but significantly shorter in all four CD4+ subsets.

What was sequenced were expressed TCRB transcripts, since all of the isolated RNA had been reverse transcribed. The assay was immunoSEQ multiplex PCR, and TCRdb's table has in-frame clones only and misses some. The table has about 660,000 clones, more than 12% seen once. The sample taken for sequencing was naive CD4+ T cells from blood. The source of this sequence is a man younger than 30 with type 1 diabetes. This chain joins TRBV30 and TRBJ2-3, with a possible D match to TRBD1 (6 bases). CDR3: CAWSVRGTPSSTDTQYF. The CDR3 nucleotides read TGTGCCTGGAGTGTGAGGGGGACACCCTCTAGCACAGATACGCAGTATTTT.